These 32 T cell receptor beta chains were sequenced from one sample in a study of shared clonotypes between healthy human individuals. TCRdb keeps only in-frame clones here, not all; method: immunoSEQ multiplex PCR. The sample has roughly 2,000,000 clones; around 96% are singletons. Naive CD8 cells lacked CD45RO and underwent positive selection for CCR7, leaving out terminally differentiated effector memory CD45RA+ cells. The sample consisted of naive CD8+ T cells sorted from blood. The receptors come from a man between 18 and 29 years old in good health.

The chain has TRBV6-6 and TRBJ2-5, with D possibly matching TRBD2 (6 bases). The V gene lost 0 bases and the J gene lost 4 bases, with 12 bases spanning the gap. Germline V gene lookup returns CDR1 MNHNY and CDR2 SVGAGI (reference sequence). This CDR3 comprises 15 residues. The CDR3, as DNA: TGTGCCAGCAGTTACTCGGTCGGGGGTACAGAGACCCAGTACTTC. Amino acid sequence: CASSYSVGGTETQYF.

The V call is TRBV4-1, the J call TRBJ2-2; perhaps TRBD1 as D (6 bases). Germline V gene lookup returns CDR1 MGHRA and CDR2 YSYEKL. Trimming left V 0 bases short and J 2 bases short, with 10 bases between. This CDR3 region has 16 residues. The CDR3 sequence: CASSQESTGNTGELFF. CDR3 in DNA: TGCGCCAGCAGCCAAGAGTCGACAGGAAACACCGGGGAGCTGTTTTTT.

The rearrangement joins TRBV6-5 to TRBJ2-5; 7 nucleotides line up with TRBD2. The CDR3 runs 15 residues. V was clipped by 0 bases and J by 4 bases; unmatched bases: 5. Germline V gene data show CDR1 as MNHEY and CDR2 as SVGAGI. The CDR3 bases are TGTGCCAGCAGTTACTCCTTGGGGGGGGGAGAGACCCAGTACTTC. Protein: CASSYSLGGGETQYF.

The V and J genes are TRBV4-3 and TRBJ2-7, with 8 positions matching TRBD1. Per the germline V gene, CDR1 is LGHNA and CDR2 is YSLEER. The CDR3 runs 16 residues. Germline trimming cut 0 bases from V and 5 bases from J; bases unmatched to any gene: 9. CDR3 sequence: CASSQDLGQGSDEQYF. The CDR3 nucleotides read TGCGCCAGCAGCCAAGATCTTGGACAGGGAAGCGACGAGCAGTACTTC.

The chain is built from TRBV7-9 and TRBJ2-1; the D is unclear. The V end lost 5 bases, the J end lost 6 bases, and 11 bases lay between the germline ends. The CDR3 contains 13 residues. Per germline, CDR1 SEHNR and CDR2 FQNEAQ (reference sequence). The CDR3 protein is CASSADTFNEQFF. As DNA, the CDR3 is TGTGCCAGCAGCGCAGACACATTCAATGAGCAGTTCTTC.

The rearrangement joins TRBV4-3 to TRBJ2-7; D call uncertain. The CDR3 is made up of 12 amino acids. V lost 2 bases, J lost 5 bases, and 7 bases lay in between. Looked up from germline, CDR1 is LGHNA and CDR2 is YSLEER. The CDR3 DNA reads as TGCGCCAGCAGCCAACTAGGCGACGAGCAGTACTTC. This translates into CASSQLGDEQYF.

V gene TRBV4-3 combines with J gene TRBJ2-1; D remains unclear. The CDR3 is made up of 12 amino acids. In germline, CDR1 is LGHNA, CDR2 YSLEER. Trimming cost V 6 bases and J 5 bases, with 8 bases left between them. The CDR3, as DNA: TGCGCCAGCAGTCAGATGCACAATGAGCAGTTCTTC. Protein sequence: CASSQMHNEQFF.

For the CDR3, the DNA is TGCACCAGCAGCCACCCGGGAATTGACACCGGGGAGCTGTTTTTT. Its translation: CTSSHPGIDTGELFF. This rearrangement joins TRBV1 to TRBJ2-2; TRBD2 is the table's D call and was not checked against the DNA. TRBV1 is termed a pseudogene. This CDR3 has 15 residues.

The rearrangement uses TRBV7-9 and TRBJ2-1, with D tentatively TRBD2 (5 bases). Germline CDR1 SEHNR, CDR2 FQNEAQ (reference sequence). The CDR3 length is 15 residues. Trimming cost V 3 bases and J 5 bases, with 14 bases left between them. The CDR3 loop is CASSLDSRTNNEQFF. CDR3 in DNA: TGTGCCAGCAGCTTGGACTCACGCACGAACAATGAGCAGTTCTTC.

Turning to this clone: At the DNA level, this CDR3 is encoded by other sequences in the same sample as well. The CDR3 region has the DNA TGTGCCAGCAGTTTAGGACAGGGGGCCTACGAGCAGTACTTC. Translation: CASSLGQGAYEQYF. The gene calls are TRBV6-5 and TRBJ2-7; 10 bases line up with TRBD1. Germline CDR1 is MNHEY and CDR2 is SVGAGI. The CDR3 has 14 residues. Germline trimming cut 4 bases from V and 2 bases from J; bases unmatched to any gene: 2.

This clone has a single count. Additional DNA sequences in this sample encode the identical CDR3. The V gene is TRBV5-6, the J gene TRBJ2-3, with TRBD1 matching over 10 bases. In germline, CDR1 is SGHDT, CDR2 YYEEEE. This CDR3 has 16 amino acids. Trimming cost V 0 bases and J 3 bases; bases outside gene matches: 4. The CDR3 spells CASSLEGQGLTDTQYF. CDR3 nucleotide sequence: TGTGCCAGCAGCTTGGAGGGACAGGGGTTGACAGATACGCAGTATTTT.

V and J are TRBV5-8 and TRBJ2-3, with 15 nucleotides matching TRBD2. From germline, CDR1 is SGHTS and CDR2 YDEGEE. V dropped 4 bases and J dropped 4; count of bases not matched to a gene: 1. The CDR3 spans 15 residues. This CDR3 is CASSRTSGRADTQYF. CDR3 sequence (DNA): TGTGCCAGCAGCCGGACTAGCGGGAGGGCAGATACGCAGTATTTT.

The chain combines TRBV13 with TRBJ2-7, with 7 bases lining up with TRBD1. V lost 5 bases, J lost 2 bases, and 6 bases stayed unmatched. Germline CDR1 PRHDT, CDR2 FYEKMQ (reference sequence). The CDR3 is 14 amino acids. This CDR3 reads CASSPGQAAYEQYF. For the CDR3, the DNA is TGTGCCAGCAGCCCAGGACAGGCCGCCTACGAGCAGTACTTC.

The chain combines TRBV5-4 with TRBJ2-7; 11 bases agree with TRBD1. Germline assignment: CDR1 SGHNT and CDR2 YYREEE (reference sequence). With V trimmed by 3 bases and J by 2 bases, 4 bases remained unmatched. There are 15 residues in the CDR3. CDR3 sequence reads: CASSSGTGGTYEQYF. CDR3 bases: TGTGCCAGCAGCTCGGGGACAGGGGGAACCTACGAGCAGTACTTC.

The V and J genes are TRBV7-9 and TRBJ2-7; tentative D call: TRBD1 (6 bases). Germline CDR1 SEHNR, CDR2 FQNEAQ (reference sequence). V was clipped by 2 bases and J by 2 bases, with 16 bases between them. The CDR3 has 16 residues. The CDR3 loop reads CASSLFTFRGPYEQYF. CDR3 DNA sequence: TGTGCCAGCAGCTTATTCACCTTCAGGGGACCCTACGAGCAGTACTTC. The full variable domain, rest sourced from reference TRBV7-9 and TRBJ2-7, is DTGVSQNPRHKITKRGQNVTFRCDPISEHNRLYWYRQTLGQGPEFLTYFQNEAQLEKSRLLSDRFSAERPKGSFSTLEIQRTEQGDSAMYLCASSLFTFRGPYEQYFGPGTRLTVT.

Remarks on this clone: Other DNA sequences in this specimen translate into the identical CDR3. The chain joins TRBV29-1 to TRBJ2-7; 8 bases fit TRBD2. The CDR3 totals 13 residues. Germline V CDR1 and CDR2: SQVTM, ANQGSEA. V was clipped by 5 bases and J by 2 bases; unmatched bases: 5. The CDR3 DNA is TGCAGCGTTTCCCCGGGACTAGCCTACGAGCAGTACTTC. As protein: CSVSPGLAYEQYF.

This chain links TRBV10-3 with TRBJ2-7; TRBD1 matches 8 bases. With V trimmed by 4 bases and J by 2 bases, 7 bases remained unmatched. This CDR3 contains 15 residues. From germline, CDR1 is ENHRY and CDR2 SYGVKD. The DNA of the CDR3 is TGTGCCATCAGTGCGGGCAGGGGGCCTGCCTACGAGCAGTACTTC. It yields the protein CAISAGRGPAYEQYF.

V usage is TRBV6-5 and J usage is TRBJ2-2; D possibly uses TRBD1 or TRBD2 (5 bases each). The CDR3 covers 12 residues. In germline, CDR1 is MNHEY, CDR2 SVGAGI. V gave up 7 bases and J gave up 5 bases, with 8 bases separating them. Here the CDR3 reads CASIWGTGELFF. The DNA of the CDR3 is TGTGCCAGCATCTGGGGGACCGGGGAGCTGTTTTTT.

J is TRBJ2-7 and V is TRBV7-8; no clear D gene. Germline assignment: CDR1 SGHVS and CDR2 FQNEAQ. With 3 bases removed from V and 2 bases from J, the gap between germline ends came to 11 bases. This CDR3 region has 14 residues. The CDR3 nucleotides read TGTGCCAGCAGCTTCCCCGAAGGTGCCTACGAGCAGTACTTC. As protein: CASSFPEGAYEQYF. The full variable domain, with the rest looked up from reference TRBV7-8 and TRBJ2-7, is GAGVSQSPRYKVAKRGQDVALRCDPISGHVSLFWYQQALGQGPEFLTYFQNEAQLDKSGLPSDRFFAERPEGSVSTLKIQRTQQEDSAVYLCASSFPEGAYEQYFGPGTRLTVT.

The chain couples TRBV29-1 to TRBJ2-5, with D perhaps matching TRBD2 (6 bases). The CDR3 runs to 12 residues. Germline V gene lookup returns CDR1 SQVTM and CDR2 ANQGSEA. The V gene lost 7 bases and the J gene lost 2 bases, with 11 bases spanning the gap. This CDR3 reads CSADGGQETQYF. CDR3 coding DNA: TGCAGCGCCGACGGAGGGCAAGAGACCCAGTACTTC.

The V gene is TRBV4-1, the J gene TRBJ2-3; no definite D call. The V gene lost 1 base and the J gene lost 3 bases, with 8 bases spanning the gap. The CDR3 is 14 amino acids. CDR1 MGHRA and CDR2 YSYEKL come from the germline V gene. The CDR3: CASSQGERTDTQYF. CDR3 nucleotide sequence: TGCGCCAGCAGCCAAGGGGAACGGACAGATACGCAGTATTTT.

In its sample, this clone was seen once. The CDR3 bases are TGTGCCAGCAGCCCCGAGGTGGGGGCCCCGCTATTGGACACAGATACGCAGTATTTT. Encoded protein: CASSPEVGAPLLDTDTQYF. The chain combines TRBV21-1 with TRBJ2-3; the DNA was not used to check the table's D call, TRBD1. TRBV21-1 is a pseudogene segment. This CDR3 comprises 19 residues.

The chain carries TRBV6-5 and TRBJ1-2, with 7 bases identical to TRBD1. The CDR3 length is 13 residues. Germline lookup yields CDR1 MNHEY and CDR2 SVGAGI. The ends lost 2 bases at V and 5 bases at J; junction bases unmatched: 2. The CDR3 nucleotides are TGTGCCAGCAGTTACACAGGGGAGTATGGCTACACCTTC. This encodes CASSYTGEYGYTF.

CDR3 bases: TGTGCCACCATGTACAGGGGACTTCAAGAGACCCAGTACTTC. It specifies CATMYRGLQETQYF. J is TRBJ2-5 and V is TRBV27, with D possibly TRBD1 on 7 matching bases. The CDR3 covers 14 residues. V was cut by 10 bases and J by 2 bases, with 17 bases left in between. Germline V gives CDR1 MNHEY, CDR2 SMNVEV (reference sequence).

This chain links TRBV2 with TRBJ2-1; D possibly uses TRBD1 or TRBD2 (5 bases each). This CDR3 has 15 residues. Trimming left V 3 bases short and J 4 bases short, with 13 bases between. Germline loops: CDR1 SNHLY, CDR2 FYNNEI. The CDR3 sequence is CASSDFWGSYNEQFF. The CDR3 bases are TGTGCCAGCAGTGATTTCTGGGGGTCTTACAATGAGCAGTTCTTC.

V and J are TRBV11-2 and TRBJ1-2, with D unresolved. V lost 0 bases and J lost 3, with 14 bases in between. Germline-derived CDR1 and CDR2 are SGHAT and FQNNGV. The CDR3 consists of 16 residues. CDR3 nucleotides: TGTGCCAGCAGCTTAGAGGTGGCAGATATAGACTATGGCTACACCTTC. It specifies CASSLEVADIDYGYTF.

As regards this clone: Within the sample, other DNA sequences also encode this same CDR3. The rearrangement uses TRBV6-5 and TRBJ2-5; D is undetermined. The CDR3 loop spans 12 amino acids. CDR1 is MNHEY and CDR2 is SVGAGI in the germline V gene. Trimming left V 6 bases short and J 2 bases short, with 7 bases between. The CDR3 region has the DNA TGTGCCAGCAGCCCCGAGCAAGAGACCCAGTACTTC. Translated, it gives CASSPEQETQYF.

This clone is a singleton in its sample. The rearrangement links TRBV6-5 to TRBJ2-7; 9 nucleotides line up with TRBD2. V dropped 7 bases and J dropped 0; count of bases not matched to a gene: 7. Germline V lookup: CDR1 MNHEY, CDR2 SVGAGI. This CDR3 comprises 15 residues. The CDR3 region has the DNA TGTGCCAGCACCGGGACTAGCCAAAACTCCTACGAGCAGTACTTC. It specifies CASTGTSQNSYEQYF.

This clone has only one observation. The chain employs TRBV27 and TRBJ2-2; no definite D call. The CDR3 is 12 amino acids. V shed 0 bases and J shed 10 bases, with 6 bases lying between them. The germline V gene encodes CDR1 MNHEY and CDR2 SMNVEV (reference sequence). CDR3 sequence reads: CASSLSFAELFF. CDR3 in DNA: TGTGCCAGCAGTTTATCCTTTGCGGAGCTGTTTTTT.

The rearrangement uses TRBV5-6 and TRBJ2-1; D is unresolved. Germline V gene data show CDR1 as SGHDT and CDR2 as YYEEEE. The CDR3 totals 13 residues. V was pared by 7 bases and J by 1 base, with 9 bases between. The CDR3 loop reads CASQAPSYNEQFF. In DNA, the CDR3 is TGTGCCAGCCAGGCCCCTTCCTACAATGAGCAGTTCTTC. Drawing the rest from reference TRBV5-6 and TRBJ2-1, the complete variable domain is DAGVTQSPTHLIKTRGQQVTLRCSPKSGHDTVSWYQQALGQGPQFIFQYYEEEERQRGNFPDRFSGHQFPNYSSELNVNALLLGDSALYLCASQAPSYNEQFFGPGTRLTVL.

This clone has a single count. This chain connects TRBV25-1 to TRBJ2-5; 9 nucleotides match TRBD2. This CDR3 has 14 residues. Germline loops: CDR1 MGHDK, CDR2 SYGVNS. V lost 3 bases to trimming and J lost 5 bases; unmatched junction nucleotides: 4. The CDR3 is CASSDPTSGETQYF. The CDR3, as DNA: TGTGCCAGCAGTGACCCTACTAGCGGGGAGACCCAGTACTTC.

This clone was observed a single time. This chain uses TRBV19 with TRBJ2-7; perhaps D is TRBD1 or TRBD2 (5 bases each). This CDR3 is 13 amino acids long. The germline CDR1 and CDR2 sequences are LNHDA and SQIVND (reference sequence). V lost 3 bases and J 5 bases, leaving 11 bases between the germline ends. CDR3 nucleotide sequence: TGTGCCAGTAGTATCATCCCGGGGCACGAGCAGTACTTC. Translated: CASSIIPGHEQYF.